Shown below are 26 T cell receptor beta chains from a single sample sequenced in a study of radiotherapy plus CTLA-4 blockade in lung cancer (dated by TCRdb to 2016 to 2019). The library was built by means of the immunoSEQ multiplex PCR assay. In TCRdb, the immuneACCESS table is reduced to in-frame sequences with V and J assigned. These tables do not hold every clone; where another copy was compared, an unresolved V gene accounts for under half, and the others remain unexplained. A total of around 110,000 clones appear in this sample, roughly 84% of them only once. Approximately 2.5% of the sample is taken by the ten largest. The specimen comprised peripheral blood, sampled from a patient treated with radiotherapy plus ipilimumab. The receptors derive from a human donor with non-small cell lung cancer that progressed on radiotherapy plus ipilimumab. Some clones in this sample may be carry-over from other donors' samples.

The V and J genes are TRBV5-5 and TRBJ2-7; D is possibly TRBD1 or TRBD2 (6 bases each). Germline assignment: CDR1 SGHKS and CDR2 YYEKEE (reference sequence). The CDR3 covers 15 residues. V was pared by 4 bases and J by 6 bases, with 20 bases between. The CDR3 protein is CASSTWDIPGGEQYF. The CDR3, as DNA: TGTGCCAGCAGCACGTGGGACATTCCCGGGGGCGAGCAGTACTTC.

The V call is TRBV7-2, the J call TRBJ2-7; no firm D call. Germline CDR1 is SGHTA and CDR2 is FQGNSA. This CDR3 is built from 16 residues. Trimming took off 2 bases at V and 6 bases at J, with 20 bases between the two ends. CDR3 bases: TGTGCCAGCAGCTTATGGGCCCGCCAAACGTCACGCGAGCAGTACTTC. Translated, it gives CASSLWARQTSREQYF.

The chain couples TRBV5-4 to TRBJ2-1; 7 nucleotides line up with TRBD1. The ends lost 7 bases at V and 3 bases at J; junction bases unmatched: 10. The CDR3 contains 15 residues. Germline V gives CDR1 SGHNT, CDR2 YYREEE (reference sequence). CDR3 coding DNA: TGTGCCAGCCGCAGGGACAGTCCGAACTACAATGAGCAGTTCTTC. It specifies CASRRDSPNYNEQFF.

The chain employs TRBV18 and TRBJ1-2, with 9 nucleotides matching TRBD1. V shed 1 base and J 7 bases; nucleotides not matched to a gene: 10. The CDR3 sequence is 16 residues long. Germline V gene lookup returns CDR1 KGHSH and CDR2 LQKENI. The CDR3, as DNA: TGTGCCAGCTCACCACGTACCGGGACAGGGTTTTTTGGCTACACCTTC. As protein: CASSPRTGTGFFGYTF. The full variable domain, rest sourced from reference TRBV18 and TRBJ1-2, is NAGVMQNPRHLVRRRGQEARLRCSPMKGHSHVYWYRQLPEEGLKFMVYLQKENIIDESGMPKERFSAEFPKEGPSILRIQQVVRGDSAAYFCASSPRTGTGFFGYTFGSGTRLTVV.

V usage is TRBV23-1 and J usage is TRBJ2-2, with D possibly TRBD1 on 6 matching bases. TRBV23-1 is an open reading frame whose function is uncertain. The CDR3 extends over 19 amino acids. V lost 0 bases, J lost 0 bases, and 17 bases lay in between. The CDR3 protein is CASSQSQRQGQTNTGELFF. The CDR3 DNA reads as TGCGCCAGCAGTCAATCTCAAAGGCAGGGGCAAACGAACACCGGGGAGCTGTTTTTT.

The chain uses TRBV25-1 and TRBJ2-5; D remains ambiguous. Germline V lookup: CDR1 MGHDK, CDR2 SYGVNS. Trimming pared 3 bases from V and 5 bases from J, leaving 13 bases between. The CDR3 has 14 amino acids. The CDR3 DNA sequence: TGTGCCAGCAGTGATGTGTACGGCCGGGAGACCCAGTACTTC. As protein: CASSDVYGRETQYF.

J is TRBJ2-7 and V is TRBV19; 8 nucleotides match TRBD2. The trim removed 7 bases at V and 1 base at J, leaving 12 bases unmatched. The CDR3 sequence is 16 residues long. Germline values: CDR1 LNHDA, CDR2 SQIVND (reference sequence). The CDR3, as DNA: TGTGCCAGTACCCCCGGGCCGGGAGGGGGATCCTACGAGCAGTACTTC. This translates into CASTPGPGGGSYEQYF.

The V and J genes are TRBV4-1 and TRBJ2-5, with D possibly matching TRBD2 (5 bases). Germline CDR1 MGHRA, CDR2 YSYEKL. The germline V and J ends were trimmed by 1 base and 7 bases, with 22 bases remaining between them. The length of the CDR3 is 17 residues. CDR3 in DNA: TGCGCCAGCAGCCAAGTAGGTTTCTCGGAGGTTATTGGGACCCAGTACTTC. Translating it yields CASSQVGFSEVIGTQYF.

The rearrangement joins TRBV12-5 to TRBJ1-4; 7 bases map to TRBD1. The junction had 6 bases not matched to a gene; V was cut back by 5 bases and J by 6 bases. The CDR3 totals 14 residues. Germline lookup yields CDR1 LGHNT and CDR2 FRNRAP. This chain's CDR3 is CASGLNRGHEKLFF. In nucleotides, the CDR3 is TGTGCTAGTGGTCTAAACAGGGGTCATGAAAAACTGTTTTTT.

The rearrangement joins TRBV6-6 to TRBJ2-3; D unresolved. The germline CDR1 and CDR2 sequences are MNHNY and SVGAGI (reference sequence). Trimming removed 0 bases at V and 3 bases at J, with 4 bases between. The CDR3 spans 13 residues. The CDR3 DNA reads TGTGCCAGCAGTTACTCTGAGACAGATACGCAGTATTTT. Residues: CASSYSETDTQYF.

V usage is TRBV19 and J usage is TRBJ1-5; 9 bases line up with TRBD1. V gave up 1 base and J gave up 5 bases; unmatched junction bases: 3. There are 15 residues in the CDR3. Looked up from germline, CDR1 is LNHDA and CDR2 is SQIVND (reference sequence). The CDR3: CASSIGQGGHQPQHF. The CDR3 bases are TGTGCCAGTAGTATAGGACAGGGGGGACATCAGCCCCAGCATTTT.

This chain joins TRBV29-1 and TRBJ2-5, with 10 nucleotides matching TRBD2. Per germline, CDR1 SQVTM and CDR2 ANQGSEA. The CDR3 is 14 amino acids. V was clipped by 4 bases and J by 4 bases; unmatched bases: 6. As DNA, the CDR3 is TGCAGCGTTGCTGGAGCGGGGGGGCCAGAGACCCAGTACTTC. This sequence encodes CSVAGAGGPETQYF.

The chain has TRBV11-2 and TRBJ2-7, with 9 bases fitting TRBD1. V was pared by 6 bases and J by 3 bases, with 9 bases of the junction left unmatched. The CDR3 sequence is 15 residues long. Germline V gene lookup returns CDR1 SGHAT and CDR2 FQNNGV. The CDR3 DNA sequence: TGTGCCAGCAGTGCCGGGACAGGGACATTCTACGAGCAGTACTTC. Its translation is CASSAGTGTFYEQYF.

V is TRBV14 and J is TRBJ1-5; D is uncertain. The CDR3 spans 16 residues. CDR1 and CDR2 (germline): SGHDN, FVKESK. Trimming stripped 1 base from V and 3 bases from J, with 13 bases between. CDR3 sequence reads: CASSQGTGLDNQPQHF. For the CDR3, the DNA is TGTGCCAGCAGCCAAGGGACGGGTTTGGACAATCAGCCCCAGCATTTT.

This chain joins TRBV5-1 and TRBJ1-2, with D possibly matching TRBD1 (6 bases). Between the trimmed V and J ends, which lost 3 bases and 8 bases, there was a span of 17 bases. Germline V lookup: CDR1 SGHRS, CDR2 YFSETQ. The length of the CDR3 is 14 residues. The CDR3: CASSWTAGTKGYTF. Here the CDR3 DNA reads TGCGCCAGCAGCTGGACTGCCGGGACAAAGGGCTACACCTTC.

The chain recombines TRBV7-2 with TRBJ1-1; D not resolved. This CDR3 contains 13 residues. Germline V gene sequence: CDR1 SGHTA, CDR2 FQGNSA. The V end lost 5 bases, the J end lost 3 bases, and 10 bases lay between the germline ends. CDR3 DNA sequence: TGTGCCAGCAGCCTACTCCGGGACACTGAAGCTTTCTTT. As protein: CASSLLRDTEAFF.

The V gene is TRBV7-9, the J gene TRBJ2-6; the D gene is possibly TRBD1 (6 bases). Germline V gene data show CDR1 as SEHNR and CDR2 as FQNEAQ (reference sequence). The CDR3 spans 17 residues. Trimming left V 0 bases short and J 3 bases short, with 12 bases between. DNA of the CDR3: TGTGCCAGCAGCTTAGCGCTGGGGGCCGTTGGGGCCAACGTCCTGACTTTC. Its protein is CASSLALGAVGANVLTF.

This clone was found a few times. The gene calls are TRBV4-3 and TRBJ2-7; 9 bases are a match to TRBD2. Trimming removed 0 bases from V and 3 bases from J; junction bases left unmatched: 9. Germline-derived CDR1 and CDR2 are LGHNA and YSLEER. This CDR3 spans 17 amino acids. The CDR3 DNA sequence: TGCGCCAGCAGCCAAGATCTGGCGGGGGGGCGAATCTACGAGCAGTACTTC. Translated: CASSQDLAGGRIYEQYF.

The CDR3 reads CASRIGADEQYF. The CDR3 nucleotides read TGTGCCAGCAGAATCGGGGCCGACGAGCAGTACTTC. The chain links TRBV7-2 to TRBJ2-7; perhaps D is TRBD1 or TRBD2 (5 bases each). CDR3 size: 12 residues. The germline V gene has CDR1 SGHTA and CDR2 FQGNSA. Between the trimmed V and J ends, which lost 6 bases and 5 bases, there was a span of 11 bases.

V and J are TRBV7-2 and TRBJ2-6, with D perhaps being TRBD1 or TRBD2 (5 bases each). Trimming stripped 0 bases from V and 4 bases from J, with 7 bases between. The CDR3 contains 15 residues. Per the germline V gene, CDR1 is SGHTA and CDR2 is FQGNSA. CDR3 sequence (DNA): TGTGCCAGCAGCTTAGCGGGGGTCGGGGCCAACGTCCTGACTTTC. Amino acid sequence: CASSLAGVGANVLTF.

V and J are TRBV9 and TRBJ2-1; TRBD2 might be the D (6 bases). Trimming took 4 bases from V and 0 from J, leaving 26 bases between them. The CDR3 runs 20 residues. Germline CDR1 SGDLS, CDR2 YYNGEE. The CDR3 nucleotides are TGTGCCAGCAGCCCTAGCCCGCGGAGGGGACGGCTTAGCTCCTACAATGAGCAGTTCTTC. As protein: CASSPSPRRGRLSSYNEQFF.

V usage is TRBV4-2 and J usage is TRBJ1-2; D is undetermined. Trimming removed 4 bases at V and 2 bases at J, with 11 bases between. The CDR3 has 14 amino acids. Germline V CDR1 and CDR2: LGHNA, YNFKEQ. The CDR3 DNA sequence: TGTGCCAGCAGCCCGGACGCACGAAACTATGGCTACACCTTC. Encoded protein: CASSPDARNYGYTF.

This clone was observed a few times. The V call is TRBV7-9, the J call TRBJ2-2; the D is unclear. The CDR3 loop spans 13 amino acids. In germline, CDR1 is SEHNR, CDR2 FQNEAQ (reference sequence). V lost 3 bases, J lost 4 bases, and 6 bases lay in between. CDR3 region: CASSLDGTGELFF. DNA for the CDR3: TGTGCCAGCAGCTTGGATGGCACCGGGGAGCTGTTTTTT. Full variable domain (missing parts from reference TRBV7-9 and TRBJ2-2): DTGVSQNPRHKITKRGQNVTFRCDPISEHNRLYWYRQTLGQGPEFLTYFQNEAQLEKSRLLSDRFSAERPKGSFSTLEIQRTEQGDSAMYLCASSLDGTGELFFGEGSRLTVL.

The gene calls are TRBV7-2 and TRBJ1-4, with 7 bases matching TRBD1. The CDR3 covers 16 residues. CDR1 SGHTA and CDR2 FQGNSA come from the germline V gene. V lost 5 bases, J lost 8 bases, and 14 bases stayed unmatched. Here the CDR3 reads CASSKSRQGSGEKLFF. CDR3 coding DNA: TGTGCCAGCAGCAAGAGTCGACAGGGTTCGGGCGAAAAACTGTTTTTT.

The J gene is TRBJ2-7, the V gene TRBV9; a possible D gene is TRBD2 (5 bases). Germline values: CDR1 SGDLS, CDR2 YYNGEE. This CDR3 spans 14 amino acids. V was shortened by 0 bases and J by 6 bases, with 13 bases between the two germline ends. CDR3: CASSVGAGGGEQYF. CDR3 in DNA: TGTGCCAGCAGCGTAGGGGCGGGCGGCGGCGAGCAGTACTTC.

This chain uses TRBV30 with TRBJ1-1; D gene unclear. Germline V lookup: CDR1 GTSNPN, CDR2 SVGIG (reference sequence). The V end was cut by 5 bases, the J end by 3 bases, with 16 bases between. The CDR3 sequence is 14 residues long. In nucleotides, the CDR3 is TGTGCCTGGGACCCGGTGGGAAGTGACACTGAAGCTTTCTTT. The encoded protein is CAWDPVGSDTEAFF.